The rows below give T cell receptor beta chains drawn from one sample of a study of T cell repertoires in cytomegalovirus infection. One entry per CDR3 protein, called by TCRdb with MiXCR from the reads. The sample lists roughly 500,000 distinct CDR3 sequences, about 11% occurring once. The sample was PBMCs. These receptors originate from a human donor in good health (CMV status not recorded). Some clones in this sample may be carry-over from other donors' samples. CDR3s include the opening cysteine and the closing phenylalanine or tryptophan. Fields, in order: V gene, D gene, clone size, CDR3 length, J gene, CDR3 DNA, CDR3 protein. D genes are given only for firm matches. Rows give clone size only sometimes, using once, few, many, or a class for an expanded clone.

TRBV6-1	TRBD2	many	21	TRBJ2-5	TGTGCCAGCAGAAAGACTTATCCGGGACTAGCGGGCGGAAATAGCGGAGAGACCCAGTACTTC	CASRKTYPGLAGGNSGETQYF
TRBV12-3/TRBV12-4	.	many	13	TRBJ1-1	TGTGCCAGCACCAGGGCTTTGAACACTGAAGCTTTCTTT	CASTRALNTEAFF
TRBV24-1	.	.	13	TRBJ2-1	TGTGCCACCAGTGACCTCGCTGAAGGTGAGCAGTTCTTC	CATSDLAEGEQFF
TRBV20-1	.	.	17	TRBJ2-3	TGCAGTGCTTATAGACGGGACTCCTACACTAGCACAGATACGCAGTATTTT	CSAYRRDSYTSTDTQYF
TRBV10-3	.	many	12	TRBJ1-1	TGTGCCAGCAGGACAGTCAACACTGAAGCTTTCTTT	CASRTVNTEAFF
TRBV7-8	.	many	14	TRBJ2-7	TGTGCCAGCAGCCCAAGGCCAGGGGTGTACGAGCAGTACTTC	CASSPRPGVYEQYF
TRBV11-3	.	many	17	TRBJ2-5	TGTGCCAGCAGCGTTCGAACCGGGACACCCGTCCAAGAGACCCAGTACTTC	CASSVRTGTPVQETQYF
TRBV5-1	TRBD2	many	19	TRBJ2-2	TGCGCCAGCAGCTGGGGGGTGACTAGCGGGAGCACGAACACCGGGGAGCTGTTTTTT	CASSWGVTSGSTNTGELFF
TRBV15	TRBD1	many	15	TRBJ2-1	TGTGCCACCAGCAAAACCGGGACAGAATACAATGAGCAGTTCTTC	CATSKTGTEYNEQFF
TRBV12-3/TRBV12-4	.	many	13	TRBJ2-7	TGTGCCAGCAGCTCTACGAGGGTTGACGAGCAGTACTTC	CASSSTRVDEQYF
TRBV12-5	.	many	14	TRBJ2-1	TGTGCTAGTGGTTGGCCACAGGGATCCAATGAGCAGTTCTTC	CASGWPQGSNEQFF
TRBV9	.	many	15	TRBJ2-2	TGTGCCAGCACCTCCAAGCCGACGAACACCGGGGAGCTGTTTTTT	CASTSKPTNTGELFF
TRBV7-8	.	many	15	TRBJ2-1	TGTGCCAGCAGCCATTTGGAGGGGGCCTACAATGAGCAGTTCTTC	CASSHLEGAYNEQFF
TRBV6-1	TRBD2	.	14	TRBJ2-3	TGTGCCACCTCGCGGGGGGCCGCGACAGATACGCAGTATTTT	CATSRGAATDTQYF
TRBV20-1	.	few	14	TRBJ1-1	TGCAGTGCTAGAGCGGACAGCTTGAACACTGAAGCTTTCTTT	CSARADSLNTEAFF
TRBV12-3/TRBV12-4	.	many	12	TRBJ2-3	TGTGCCAGCAGTTACAGGGATTTAGGGCAGTATTTT	CASSYRDLGQYF
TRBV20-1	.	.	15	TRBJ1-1	TGCAGTGCTAGAGAGCGGCTCCTTATGAACACTGAAGCTTTCTTT	CSARERLLMNTEAFF
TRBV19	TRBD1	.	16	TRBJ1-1	TGTGCCAGTAGTCCACAACAGGGGCCCCTTAGGCGTGAAGCTTTCTTT	CASSPQQGPLRREAFF
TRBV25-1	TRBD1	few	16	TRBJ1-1	TGTGCCAGCATCCCCGGGACAGGTGTTTTGAACACTGAAGCTTTCTTT	CASIPGTGVLNTEAFF
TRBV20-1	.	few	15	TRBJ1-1	TGCAGTGCTAGAGATGGGAAAGGACTGAACACTGAAGCTTTCTTT	CSARDGKGLNTEAFF
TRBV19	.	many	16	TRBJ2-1	TGTGCCAGTAGGGTCCAGGGCGGGTACTCCTACAATGAGCAGTTCTTC	CASRVQGGYSYNEQFF
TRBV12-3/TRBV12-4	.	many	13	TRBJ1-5	TGTGCCAGCAGTTTGGAGGAAAATCAGCCCCAGCATTTT	CASSLEENQPQHF
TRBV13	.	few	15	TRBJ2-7	TGTGCCAGCAGCTTCCATCAGGGTAACGCCTACGAGCAGTACTTC	CASSFHQGNAYEQYF
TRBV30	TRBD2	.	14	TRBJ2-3	TGTGCCTCTACGGGACTAGCGGGAACCGATACGCAGTATTTT	CASTGLAGTDTQYF
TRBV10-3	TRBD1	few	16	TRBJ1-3	TGTGCCATCAGAGTTGAGGGGGCCTACTCTGGAAACACCATATATTTT	CAIRVEGAYSGNTIYF
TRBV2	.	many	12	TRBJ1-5	TGTGCCAGCAGTGAAGATAGTGGGCCCCAGCATTTT	CASSEDSGPQHF
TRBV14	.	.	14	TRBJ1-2	TGTGCCAGCAGCCGGGACACCAAGGGCTATGGCTACACCTTC	CASSRDTKGYGYTF
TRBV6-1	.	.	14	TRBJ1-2	TGTGCCAGCAGTGAAGGCGGTACTAACTATGGCTACACCTTC	CASSEGGTNYGYTF
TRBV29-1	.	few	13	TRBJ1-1	TGCAGCGTTTCGCCTCTGAGGGACACTGAAGCTTTCTTT	CSVSPLRDTEAFF